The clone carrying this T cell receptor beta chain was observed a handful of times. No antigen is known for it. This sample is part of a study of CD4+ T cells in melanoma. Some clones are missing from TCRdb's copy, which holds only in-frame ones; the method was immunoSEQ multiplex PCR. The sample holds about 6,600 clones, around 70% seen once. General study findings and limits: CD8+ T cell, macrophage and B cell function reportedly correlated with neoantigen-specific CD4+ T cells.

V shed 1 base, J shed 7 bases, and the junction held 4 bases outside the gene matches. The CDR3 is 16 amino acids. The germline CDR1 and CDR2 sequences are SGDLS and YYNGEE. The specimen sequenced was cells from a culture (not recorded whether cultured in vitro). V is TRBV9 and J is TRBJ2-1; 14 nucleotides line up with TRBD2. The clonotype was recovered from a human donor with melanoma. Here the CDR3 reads CASSVYGLAGGNEQFF. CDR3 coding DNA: TGTGCCAGCAGCGTATATGGACTAGCGGGGGGAAATGAGCAGTTCTTC.